The entry below gives a single T cell receptor beta chain sequence along with its context. Its antigen is currently unknown. The germline gives CDR1 SGHNT, CDR2 YYREEE (reference sequence). V was pared by 3 bases and J by 4 bases, with 8 bases of the junction left unmatched. The CDR3 runs 17 residues. The table came from immunoSEQ multiplex PCR; TCRdb's copy has only in-frame clones and leaves some out. The sample lists some 900,000 clones; over 75% were seen once. The data belong to a study of shared clonotypes between healthy human individuals. Points from the study as a whole: Across a handful of donors, naive CD4 shared 5% to 5.5%, naive CD8 3% to 3.5%, memory CD4 about 2.5%, memory CD8 under 0.5%.

The chain couples TRBV5-4 to TRBJ2-6; TRBD1 aligns across 9 bases. The sequence was collected from a man aged 18-30 years in good health. The material sequenced was memory CD4+ T cells sorted from blood. As for subset: CD45RA-negative fraction. The CDR3 loop reads CASSSRQGVRGANVLTF. The CDR3 DNA follows: TGTGCCAGCAGCTCGAGACAGGGGGTAAGGGGGGCCAACGTCCTGACTTTC.